Below, 2 T cell receptor beta chains from the same sample are listed, as sequenced in a study of identical twins' blood T cells. One entry per CDR3 protein, called by TCRdb with MiXCR from the 5' RACE reads. This repertoire shows about 370,000 distinct CDR3 sequences, more than 25% found once; its top ten account for about 6%. Source material: PBMCs. Source of these receptors: a woman aged 18-49 years in good health.

In this sample, this clonotype turned up a few times. The chain is built from TRBV6-6 and TRBJ1-1; no reliable D call. Trimming shortened V by 0 bases and J by 6 bases, and 5 bases separated the two germline ends. The CDR3 is 12 amino acids. Looked up from germline, CDR1 is MNHNY and CDR2 is SVGAGI (reference sequence). CDR3 DNA: TGTGCCAGCAGTTACTCGATTGCTGAAGCTTTCTTT. Amino acids: CASSYSIAEAFF.

This CDR3 is CASSEASGSITGELFF. CDR3 bases: TGTGCCAGCAGTGAAGCTAGCGGGAGTATAACCGGGGAGCTGTTTTTT. This chain links TRBV2 with TRBJ2-2; TRBD2 matches 9 bases. The CDR3 covers 16 residues. Germline-derived CDR1 and CDR2 are SNHLY and FYNNEI. V lost 0 bases to trimming and J lost 5 bases; unmatched junction nucleotides: 4.